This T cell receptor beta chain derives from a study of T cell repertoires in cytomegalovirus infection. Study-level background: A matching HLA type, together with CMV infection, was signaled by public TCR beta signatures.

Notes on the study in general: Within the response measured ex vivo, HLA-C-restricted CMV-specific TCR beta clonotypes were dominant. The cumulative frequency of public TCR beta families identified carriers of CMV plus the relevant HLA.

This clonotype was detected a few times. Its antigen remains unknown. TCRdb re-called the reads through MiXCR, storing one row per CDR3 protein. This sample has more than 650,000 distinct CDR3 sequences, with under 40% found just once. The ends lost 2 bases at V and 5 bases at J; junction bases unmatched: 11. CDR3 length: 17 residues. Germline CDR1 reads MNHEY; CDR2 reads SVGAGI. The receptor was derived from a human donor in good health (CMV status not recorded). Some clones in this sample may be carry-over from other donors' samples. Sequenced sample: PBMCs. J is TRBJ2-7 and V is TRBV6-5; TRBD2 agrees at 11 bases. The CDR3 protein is CASSYLPTSGTSHEQYF. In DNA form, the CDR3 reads TGTGCCAGCAGTTACCTTCCGACTAGCGGGACATCCCACGAGCAGTACTTC.